The 20 T cell receptor beta chains listed next were all sequenced from one sample in a study of blood T cell repertoires in COVID-19. Only in-frame clones appear in the TCRdb table, and some are missing; sequencing was by immunoSEQ multiplex PCR. The sample has a few hundred thousand clones, about 88% seen once; the top ten hold approximately 3%. The source material was PBMCs or T cells enriched from blood (not recorded which). Receptor source: a woman in her forties or fifties who had recovered from COVID-19.

V and J are TRBV28 and TRBJ1-1, with 7 bases that match TRBD1. Germline V lookup: CDR1 MDHEN, CDR2 SYDVKM. The V segment lost 6 bases and the J segment 5 bases; nucleotides outside the gene matches: 9. The CDR3 loop spans 14 amino acids. Here the CDR3 reads CASRRQGTRTEAFF. CDR3 bases: TGTGCCAGCAGGAGACAGGGTACGCGGACTGAAGCTTTCTTT.

J is TRBJ1-1 and V is TRBV19; D gene ambiguous. Trimming removed 5 bases from V and 11 bases from J, with 15 bases in between. The CDR3 consists of 12 residues. The germline gives CDR1 LNHDA, CDR2 SQIVND (reference sequence). CDR3 residues: CASSSQVASAFF. The CDR3 region has the DNA TGTGCCAGTAGTTCCCAGGTTGCGTCGGCTTTCTTT.

The genes are TRBV30 and TRBJ2-3; 8 bases match TRBD2. The V gene end was trimmed by 1 base and the J gene end by 3 bases; junction bases not matched to a gene: 6. The CDR3 has 15 residues. Looked up from germline, CDR1 is GTSNPN and CDR2 is SVGIG (reference sequence). CDR3 residues: CAWSGGGRWTDTQYF. CDR3 coding DNA: TGTGCCTGGAGTGGGGGCGGGAGGTGGACAGATACGCAGTATTTT.

A remark on this clone: At one boundary the junction diverges from the germline segment, which might be a read error. This chain joins TRBV18 and TRBJ1-3; no firm D call. Germline V CDR1 and CDR2: KGHSH, LQKENI. There are 15 residues in the CDR3. CDR3 sequence reads: CASTPPGVSGNTIYF. For the CDR3, the DNA is TGTGCCAGCACACCACCCGGAGTCTCTGGAAACACCATATATTTT. The full variable domain, completed using reference TRBV18 and TRBJ1-3, is NAGVMQNPRHLVRRRGQEARLRCSPMKGHSHVYWYRQLPEEGLKFMVYLQKENIIDESGMPKERFSAEFPKEGPSILRIQQVVRGDSAAYFCASTPPGVSGNTIYFGEGSWLTVV.

This chain joins TRBV6-5 and TRBJ1-2, with D uncertain. Trimming shortened V by 7 bases and J by 4 bases, and 16 bases separated the two germline ends. Germline V gene lookup returns CDR1 MNHEY and CDR2 SVGAGI. The CDR3 has 14 residues. As DNA, the CDR3 is TGTGCCAGCACTGGAGGTTCGATCGGCTATGGCTACACCTTC. It is translated as CASTGGSIGYGYTF.

The V and J genes are TRBV7-3 and TRBJ2-5; possible D gene TRBD2, 7 bases. Per the germline V gene, CDR1 is SGHTA and CDR2 is FQGTGA. Between the trimmed V and J ends, which lost 1 base and 3 bases, there was a span of 15 bases. The CDR3 is 16 amino acids. The CDR3 spells CASSLNGRGLEETQYF. CDR3 nucleotide sequence: TGTGCCAGCAGCTTAAATGGGCGGGGGCTGGAAGAGACCCAGTACTTC.

The chain has TRBV7-2 and TRBJ1-2; no definite D call. The CDR3 contains 14 residues. Germline CDR1 reads SGHTA; CDR2 reads FQGNSA. With 3 bases removed from V and 4 bases from J, the gap between germline ends came to 12 bases. The CDR3 sequence: CASSFPSRGYGYTF. As DNA, the CDR3 is TGTGCCAGCAGCTTTCCCTCTCGAGGCTATGGCTACACCTTC.

This sequence joins TRBV15 and TRBJ1-5; 7 bases align to TRBD1. This CDR3 has 16 residues. Germline V gene sequence: CDR1 LNHNV, CDR2 YYDKDF (reference sequence). After removal of 6 bases from V and 5 bases from J, the junction contained 13 bases not matched to a gene. Written as DNA, the CDR3 is TGTGCCACCAGACCGCGACAGGGCGGAGGGGATCAGCCCCAGCATTTT. It specifies CATRPRQGGGDQPQHF.

The V and J genes are TRBV13 and TRBJ2-1; 10 bases are shared with TRBD2. V dropped 3 bases and J dropped 5; count of bases not matched to a gene: 4. The CDR3 covers 15 residues. CDR1 is PRHDT, CDR2 FYEKMQ, per germline (reference sequence). This CDR3 is CASSFRLAGNNEQFF. The CDR3 nucleotides are TGTGCCAGCAGCTTCCGACTAGCGGGCAACAATGAGCAGTTCTTC.

The chain couples TRBV25-1 to TRBJ2-2; unclear D gene. The ends were cut back, 5 bases at V and 0 bases at J, with 4 bases in the middle. Germline assignment: CDR1 MGHDK and CDR2 SYGVNS. The CDR3 consists of 13 residues. The CDR3 loop is CASSRANTGELFF. DNA for the CDR3: TGTGCCAGCAGTCGGGCGAACACCGGGGAGCTGTTTTTT. Full variable domain (rest looked up from reference TRBV25-1 and TRBJ2-2): EADIYQTPRYLVIGTGKKITLECSQTMGHDKMYWYQQDPGMELHLIHYSYGVNSTEKGDLSSESTVSRIRTEHFPLTLESARPSHTSQYLCASSRANTGELFFGEGSRLTVL.

The genes are TRBV2 and TRBJ2-7; a weak D match, TRBD2 (5 bases). CDR1 is SNHLY, CDR2 FYNNEI, per germline. The V and J ends lost 6 bases and 1 base respectively, with 16 bases between them. The CDR3 loop spans 15 amino acids. The CDR3 reads CASSDPETGSYEQYF. CDR3 DNA sequence: TGTGCCAGCAGCGATCCCGAGACGGGGTCCTACGAGCAGTACTTC. Full variable domain (outside the CDR3, taken from reference TRBV2 and TRBJ2-7): EPEVTQTPSHQVTQMGQEVILRCVPISNHLYFYWYRQILGQKVEFLVSFYNNEISEKSEIFDDQFSVERPDGSNFTLKIRSTKLEDSAMYFCASSDPETGSYEQYFGPGTRLTVT.

This sequence joins TRBV27 and TRBJ2-1; 7 nucleotides agree with TRBD2. CDR3 length: 15 amino acids. Looked up from germline, CDR1 is MNHEY and CDR2 is SMNVEV (reference sequence). The trim removed 6 bases at V and 0 bases at J, leaving 5 bases unmatched. The CDR3 nucleotides are TGTGCCAGCAGCTCGGGGGGAAACTCCTACAATGAGCAGTTCTTC. This encodes CASSSGGNSYNEQFF.

The J gene is TRBJ1-1, the V gene TRBV7-9, with 7 bases aligning to TRBD1. V shed 5 bases, J shed 0 bases, and the junction held 3 bases outside the gene matches. The germline CDR1 and CDR2 sequences are SEHNR and FQNEAQ (reference sequence). The CDR3 is made up of 14 amino acids. CDR3 protein: CASSLGQLNTEAFF. The CDR3 DNA is TGTGCCAGCAGCCTGGGACAGTTGAACACTGAAGCTTTCTTT.

The count of this clone is one. CDR3 sequence: CAWSPLLGELFF. DNA of the CDR3: TGTGCCTGGAGTCCACTCCTAGGGGAGCTGTTTTTT. The chain recombines TRBV30 with TRBJ2-2; D uncertain. Germline CDR1 is GTSNPN and CDR2 is SVGIG (reference sequence). Trimming removed 2 bases at V and 8 bases at J, with 9 bases between. The CDR3 totals 12 residues.

This clone was detected a few times. The J gene is TRBJ2-1, the V gene TRBV3-1 (or the pseudogene TRBV3-2); TRBD2 matches at 13 bases. The CDR3 length is 13 residues. Germline CDR1 is LGHDT and CDR2 is YNNKEL (reference sequence). The V segment lost 4 bases and the J segment 10 bases; nucleotides outside the gene matches: 1. CDR3 in amino acids: CASSRGLAGEQFF. CDR3 DNA sequence: TGTGCCAGCAGCCGGGGACTAGCGGGAGAGCAGTTCTTC.

The V gene is TRBV30, the J gene TRBJ1-6; 8 bases match TRBD1. Germline lookup yields CDR1 GTSNPN and CDR2 SVGIG (reference sequence). CDR3 length: 18 amino acids. V lost 2 bases to trimming and J lost 1 base; unmatched junction nucleotides: 10. CDR3 sequence reads: CAWSNPGGRGSYNSPLHF. CDR3 in DNA: TGTGCCTGGAGTAACCCAGGGGGCCGGGGATCCTATAATTCACCCCTCCACTTT.

The chain carries TRBV25-1 and TRBJ2-1, with 7 bases aligning to TRBD1. V trimming: 2 bases; J trimming: 6 bases; junction bases outside the gene matches: 7. CDR3 size: 15 residues. Looked up from germline, CDR1 is MGHDK and CDR2 is SYGVNS. CDR3 sequence reads: CASSETRTGLNEQFF. In DNA form, the CDR3 reads TGTGCCAGCAGTGAAACACGGACAGGCCTCAATGAGCAGTTCTTC.

V gene TRBV4-1 combines with J gene TRBJ2-7; D not certain. The CDR3 is made up of 14 amino acids. With 4 bases removed from V and 2 bases from J, the gap between germline ends came to 12 bases. The germline V gene encodes CDR1 MGHRA and CDR2 YSYEKL. The CDR3 reads CASSRSSGAYEQYF. The CDR3, as DNA: TGCGCCAGCAGCCGGAGTAGTGGTGCCTACGAGCAGTACTTC.

The chain joins TRBV4-1 to TRBJ2-2, with 8 nucleotides matching TRBD2. Germline CDR1 MGHRA, CDR2 YSYEKL. CDR3 size: 16 residues. V gave up 4 bases and J gave up 0 bases; unmatched junction bases: 4. The CDR3 DNA sequence: TGCGCCAGCAGCCCCAGGACTAGCTCGAACACCGGGGAGCTGTTTTTT. Protein sequence: CASSPRTSSNTGELFF.

CDR3 nucleotide sequence: TGTGCCAGCAGTTTTGCCGGGACACAGAATTCACCCCTCCACTTT. Its translation is CASSFAGTQNSPLHF. This chain links TRBV28 with TRBJ1-6; TRBD1 might be the D (6 bases). V was trimmed by 3 bases and J by 7 bases, leaving 13 bases between them. This CDR3 is built from 15 residues. Germline lookup yields CDR1 MDHEN and CDR2 SYDVKM.